A selection of T cell receptor beta chains follows, all from one sample in a study of OX40 agonist ivuxolimab in advanced cancers. Sequencing used immunoSEQ multiplex PCR; TCRdb keeps in-frame clones, though not all of them. The sample shows about 77,000 clones, more than 70% of them seen only once. The specimen was CD4+ or CD8+ T cells sorted from blood, collected in a trial of the OX40 agonist ivuxolimab. Receptors were obtained from an adult with an advanced solid tumor such as melanoma, head and neck, liver or kidney cancer. The conserved cysteine and the conserved F or W are not part of the CDR3 here. The order of the fields is CDR3 protein, clone size, J gene, V gene. Expanded clones are given a class, and other clones once, few, many or no size at all.

ASSLMGLRNIQY	once	TRBJ2-4	TRBV28
ASGSGLAGVKNTGELF	NA	TRBJ2-2	TRBV5-1
ASSLGGLPEAF	NA	TRBJ1-1	TRBV5-1
ASSFVGQEGYEQY	NA	NA	TRBV5-6
ASSGMARSYEQY	few	TRBJ2-7	TRBV5-1
ASSRSGDEQY	NA	TRBJ2-7	TRBV7-9
ASSTSLSMLAEEQAEQY	NA	TRBJ2-7	TRBV7-2
ASSPTDRSNYGYT	NA	TRBJ1-2	TRBV4-1
ASSSSLAGVTDTQY	NA	TRBJ2-3	TRBV18
ASSGSETQY	NA	TRBJ2-5	TRBV11-2
ASSWGQGPYGYT	NA	TRBJ1-2	TRBV19
ASSLEDQPQH	NA	TRBJ1-5	TRBV5-4
ASSSGLAGGLYEQY	NA	TRBJ2-7	TRBV5-1
ASSEQGPGELF	NA	TRBJ2-2	TRBV6-5
ASSQESGMGGNEQF	NA	TRBJ2-1	TRBV5-4
ASSIEGGPREAF	NA	TRBJ1-1	TRBV19
ASSTGTGTYEQY	NA	TRBJ2-7	TRBV6-5
ASRAGARPSSEAF	NA	TRBJ1-1	TRBV21-1
ASSWTSYYEQY	NA	TRBJ2-7	TRBV28
ASSTGQSNTGELF	NA	TRBJ2-2	TRBV18
ASSLARGSHGYT	NA	TRBJ1-2	TRBV5-8
ASNPLLGETQY	few	TRBJ2-5	TRBV5-1
ASSIPGLSGEQY	NA	TRBJ2-7	TRBV7-9
ASSRRDRGPTDTQY	NA	TRBJ2-3	TRBV7-3
ASSLSTGNNSPLH	once	TRBJ1-6	TRBV5-1
ASSQALLAGNLDTQY	NA	TRBJ2-3	TRBV14
ASSLRVTSDTDTQY	few	TRBJ2-3	TRBV7-9
ASSLARQNTEAF	few	TRBJ1-1	TRBV5-1
ASSPRLFDQNTEAF	NA	TRBJ1-1	TRBV18
AISTNSGPGGNGELF	NA	TRBJ2-2	TRBV10-3
SVGTGEETQY	NA	TRBJ2-5	TRBV29-1
ASSPIQGPTGGAF	NA	TRBJ1-1	TRBV6-5
ASSQEGAGGGYGYT	NA	TRBJ1-2	TRBV4-3
ASSGRALTGELF	NA	TRBJ2-2	TRBV9
ASSPGYGTQPQH	once	TRBJ1-5	TRBV6-1
ASSFAGARANVLT	NA	TRBJ2-6	TRBV5-1
ASSLLGLNTGELF	once	TRBJ2-2	TRBV27
ASSIEVSYEQY	once	TRBJ2-7	TRBV19
ASSFRRESTDTQY	NA	TRBJ2-3	TRBV7-2
ASSKRDRDTNNEQF	NA	TRBJ2-1	TRBV5-1
ACGTGLDQPQH	NA	TRBJ1-5	TRBV30
ASSSGGASGELF	NA	TRBJ2-2	TRBV5-1
ASSLSGGTQETQY	few	TRBJ2-5	TRBV5-1
ASSLSSEATTQY	NA	TRBJ2-3	TRBV5-1
ASSYGRATEAF	once	TRBJ1-1	TRBV6-5
ASSLASGNTDTQY	NA	TRBJ2-3	TRBV7-2
ASSPPTGLLSEAF	NA	TRBJ1-1	TRBV5-4
ASSQVVSSTDTQY	NA	TRBJ2-3	TRBV4-1
ASSSTNYNEQF	once	TRBJ2-1	TRBV7-3
ASKRREGLSSYNEQF	NA	TRBJ2-1	TRBV7-2
ARGAGRVVYEQY	NA	TRBJ2-7	TRBV10-1
ASSKQIQGPSDEQF	NA	TRBJ2-1	TRBV21-1
ATGGQGEETQY	NA	TRBJ2-5	TRBV10-3
ASRFNLMQERASTEAF	NA	TRBJ1-1	TRBV12-2
AWKSLAGGLPNTGELF	NA	TRBJ2-2	TRBV30
ASSVGAGARLDTQY	NA	TRBJ2-3	TRBV9
ASSFQLRRGEQY	NA	TRBJ2-7	TRBV5-6
ASSYTQSRPPQH	few	TRBJ1-5	TRBV6-6
ASSPRDFNSYNSPLH	NA	TRBJ1-6	TRBV9
ASSLEGTISGNTIY	NA	TRBJ1-3	TRBV7-9